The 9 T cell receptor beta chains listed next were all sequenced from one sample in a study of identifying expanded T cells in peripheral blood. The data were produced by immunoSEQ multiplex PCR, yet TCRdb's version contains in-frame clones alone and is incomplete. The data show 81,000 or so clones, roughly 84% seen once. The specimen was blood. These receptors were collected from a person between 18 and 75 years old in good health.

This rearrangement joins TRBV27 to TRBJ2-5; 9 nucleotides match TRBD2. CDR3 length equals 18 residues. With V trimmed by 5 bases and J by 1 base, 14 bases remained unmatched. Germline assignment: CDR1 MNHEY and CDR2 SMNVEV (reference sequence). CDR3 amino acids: CASSPFVVSGGRQETQYF. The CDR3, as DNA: TGTGCCAGCAGTCCCTTTGTGGTTAGCGGGGGCCGCCAAGAGACCCAGTACTTC.

The CDR3 sequence is CASSSTGTSGTDTQYF. CDR3 DNA sequence: TGCGCCAGCAGCTCAACCGGGACTAGCGGCACAGATACGCAGTATTTT. This chain uses TRBV5-1 with TRBJ2-3; 10 nucleotides align to TRBD2. Germline-derived CDR1 and CDR2 are SGHRS and YFSETQ. With V trimmed by 3 bases and J by 1 base, 5 bases remained unmatched. The CDR3 is made up of 16 amino acids.

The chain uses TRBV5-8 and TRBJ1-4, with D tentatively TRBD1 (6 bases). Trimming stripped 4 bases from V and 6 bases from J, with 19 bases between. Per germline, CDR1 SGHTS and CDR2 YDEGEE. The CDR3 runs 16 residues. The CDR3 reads CASSTGRWGADEKLFF. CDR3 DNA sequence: TGTGCCAGCAGCACGGGCCGGTGGGGGGCCGATGAAAAACTGTTTTTT.

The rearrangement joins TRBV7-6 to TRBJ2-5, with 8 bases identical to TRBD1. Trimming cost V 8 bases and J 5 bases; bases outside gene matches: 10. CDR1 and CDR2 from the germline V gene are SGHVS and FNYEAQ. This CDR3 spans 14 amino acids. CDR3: CASGLQGAGETQYF. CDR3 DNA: TGTGCCAGCGGGCTGCAGGGGGCGGGGGAGACCCAGTACTTC.

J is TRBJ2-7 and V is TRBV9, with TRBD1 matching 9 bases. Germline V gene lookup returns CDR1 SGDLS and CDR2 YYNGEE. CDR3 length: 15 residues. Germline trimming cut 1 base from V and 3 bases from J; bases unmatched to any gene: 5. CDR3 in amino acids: CASSVSGTGLYEQYF. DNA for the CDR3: TGTGCCAGCAGCGTATCCGGGACAGGGCTCTACGAGCAGTACTTC.

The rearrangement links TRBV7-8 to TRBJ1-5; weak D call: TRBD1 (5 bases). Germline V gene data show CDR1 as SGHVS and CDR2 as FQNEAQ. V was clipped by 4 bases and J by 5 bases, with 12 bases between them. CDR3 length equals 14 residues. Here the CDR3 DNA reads TGTGCCAGCAGCTCCAGGGATCTCGATCAGCCCCAGCATTTT. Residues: CASSSRDLDQPQHF.

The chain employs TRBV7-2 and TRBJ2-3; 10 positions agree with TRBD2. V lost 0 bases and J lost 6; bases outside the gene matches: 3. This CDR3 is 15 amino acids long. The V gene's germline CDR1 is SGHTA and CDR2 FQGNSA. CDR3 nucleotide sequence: TGTGCCAGCAGCTTAGCGGCGGGACTAGCGGATACGCAGTATTTT. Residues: CASSLAAGLADTQYF.

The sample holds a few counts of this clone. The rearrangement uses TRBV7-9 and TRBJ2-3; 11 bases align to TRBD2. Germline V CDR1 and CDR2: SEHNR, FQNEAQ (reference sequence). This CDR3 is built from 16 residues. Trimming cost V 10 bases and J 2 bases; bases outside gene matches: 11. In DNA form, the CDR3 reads TGTGCCATCCCGGGACTAGCGGAAACATACACAGATACGCAGTATTTT. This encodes CAIPGLAETYTDTQYF. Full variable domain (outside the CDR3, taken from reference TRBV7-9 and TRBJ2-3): DTGVSQNPRHKITKRGQNVTFRCDPISEHNRLYWYRQTLGQGPEFLTYFQNEAQLEKSRLLSDRFSAERPKGSFSTLEIQRTEQGDSAMYLCAIPGLAETYTDTQYFGPGTRLTVL.

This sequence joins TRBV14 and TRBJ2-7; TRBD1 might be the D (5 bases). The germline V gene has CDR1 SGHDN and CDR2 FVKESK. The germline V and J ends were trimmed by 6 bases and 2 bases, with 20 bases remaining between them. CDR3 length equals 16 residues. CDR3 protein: CASRHGKGNTPYEQYF. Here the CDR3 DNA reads TGTGCCAGCAGACATGGGAAGGGGAATACTCCCTACGAGCAGTACTTC.